This T cell receptor (beta chain) was captured by sequencing in a study of PD-1 blockade in classical Hodgkin lymphoma. The study, taken as a whole, reports: When set against healthy donors, newly diagnosed patients were reported to show lower baseline TCR diversity. The origin of the repertoire differences remains undefined, with disease activity or prior therapy as possible causes.

TCRdb's table, derived via immunoSEQ multiplex PCR, lists solely in-frame clones and lacks some. The table includes fewer than 40,000 clones, 94% detected once. From germline, CDR1 is SGHDN and CDR2 FVKESK. The ends were cut back, 0 bases at V and 4 bases at J, with 14 bases in the middle. The CDR3 sequence is 16 residues long. For this clone: The antigen is not known.

Time point meaning: newly diagnosed, previously untreated cHL patient sample. Researchers used newly diagnosed, untreated classical Hodgkin lymphoma PBMCs for comparison. The receptor comes from a human donor with classical Hodgkin lymphoma. The chain uses TRBV14 and TRBJ2-3; perhaps TRBD2 as D (5 bases). The specimen was peripheral blood mononuclear cells (PBMCs). CDR3 amino acids: CASSQDPRGFPDTQYF. Written as DNA, the CDR3 is TGTGCCAGCAGCCAAGACCCCAGAGGGTTCCCAGATACGCAGTATTTT.